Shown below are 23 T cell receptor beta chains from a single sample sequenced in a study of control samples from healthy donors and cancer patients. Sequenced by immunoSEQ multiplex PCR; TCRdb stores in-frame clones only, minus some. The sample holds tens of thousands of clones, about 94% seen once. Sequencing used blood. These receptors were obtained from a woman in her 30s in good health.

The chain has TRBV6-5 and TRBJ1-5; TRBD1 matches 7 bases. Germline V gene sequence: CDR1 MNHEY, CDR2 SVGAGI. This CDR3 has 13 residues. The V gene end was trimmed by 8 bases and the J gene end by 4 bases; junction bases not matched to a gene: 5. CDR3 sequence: CASQGQVNQPQHF. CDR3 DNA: TGTGCCAGCCAAGGACAGGTTAATCAGCCCCAGCATTTT.

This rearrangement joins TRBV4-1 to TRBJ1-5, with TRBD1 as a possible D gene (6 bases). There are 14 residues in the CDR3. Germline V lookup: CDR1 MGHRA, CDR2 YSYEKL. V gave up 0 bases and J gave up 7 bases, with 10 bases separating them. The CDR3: CASSQETGRQPQHF. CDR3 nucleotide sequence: TGCGCCAGCAGCCAAGAAACAGGGAGGCAGCCCCAGCATTTT.

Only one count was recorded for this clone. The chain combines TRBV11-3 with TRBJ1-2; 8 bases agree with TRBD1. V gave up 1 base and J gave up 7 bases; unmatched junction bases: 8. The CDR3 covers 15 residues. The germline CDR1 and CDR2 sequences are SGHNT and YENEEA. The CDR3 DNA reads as TGTGCCAGCAGCTTAGGTGGGACAGGACCTTTTGGCTACACCTTC. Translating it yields CASSLGGTGPFGYTF.

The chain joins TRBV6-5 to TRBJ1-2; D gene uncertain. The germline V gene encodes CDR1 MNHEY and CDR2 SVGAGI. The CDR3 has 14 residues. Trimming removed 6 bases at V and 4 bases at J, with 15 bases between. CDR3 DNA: TGTGCCAGCAGACCCGTGGCCAATCTCTATGGCTACACCTTC. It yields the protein CASRPVANLYGYTF.

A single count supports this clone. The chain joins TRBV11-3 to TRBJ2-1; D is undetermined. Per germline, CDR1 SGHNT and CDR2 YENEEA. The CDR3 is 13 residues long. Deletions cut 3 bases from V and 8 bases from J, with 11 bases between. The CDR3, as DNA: TGTGCCAGCAGCTTCCGTGTCGCCGATGAGCAGTTCTTC. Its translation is CASSFRVADEQFF. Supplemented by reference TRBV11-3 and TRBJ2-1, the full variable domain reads EAGVVQSPRYKIIEKKQPVAFWCNPISGHNTLYWYLQNLGQGPELLIRYENEEAVDDSQLPKDRFSAERLKGVDSTLKIQPAELGDSAVYLCASSFRVADEQFFGPGTRLTVL.

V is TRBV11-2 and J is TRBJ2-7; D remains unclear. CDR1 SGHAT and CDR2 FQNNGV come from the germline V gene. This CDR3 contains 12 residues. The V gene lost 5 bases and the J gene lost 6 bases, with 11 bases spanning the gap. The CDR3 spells CASSPFGSEQYF. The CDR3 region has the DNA TGTGCCAGCAGCCCCTTCGGCAGCGAGCAGTACTTC.

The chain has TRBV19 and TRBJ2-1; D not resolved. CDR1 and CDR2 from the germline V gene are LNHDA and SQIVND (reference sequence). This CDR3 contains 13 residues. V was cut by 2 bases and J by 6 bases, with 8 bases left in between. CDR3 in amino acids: CASSINYINEQFF. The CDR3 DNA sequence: TGTGCCAGTAGTATAAACTACATCAATGAGCAGTTCTTC. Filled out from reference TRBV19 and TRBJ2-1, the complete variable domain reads DGGITQSPKYLFRKEGQNVTLSCEQNLNHDAMYWYRQDPGQGLRLIYYSQIVNDFQKGDIAEGYSVSREKKESFPLTVTSAQKNPTAFYLCASSINYINEQFFGPGTRLTVL.

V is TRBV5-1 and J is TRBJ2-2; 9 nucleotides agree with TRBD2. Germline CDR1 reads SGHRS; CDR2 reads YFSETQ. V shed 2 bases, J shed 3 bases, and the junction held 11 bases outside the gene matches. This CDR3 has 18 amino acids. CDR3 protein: CASSFSRGGAWDTGELFF. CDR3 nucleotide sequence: TGCGCCAGCAGCTTCTCTCGCGGGGGGGCCTGGGACACCGGGGAGCTGTTTTTT.

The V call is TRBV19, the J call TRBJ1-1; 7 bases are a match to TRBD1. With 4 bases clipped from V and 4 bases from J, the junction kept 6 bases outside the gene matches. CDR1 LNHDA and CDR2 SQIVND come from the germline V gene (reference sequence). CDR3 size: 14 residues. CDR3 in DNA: TGTGCCAGTAGTAATCGACAGGGCCTCACTGAAGCTTTCTTT. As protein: CASSNRQGLTEAFF.

The chain's CDR3 is CASSPTPAGIYEQYF. In DNA form, the CDR3 reads TGTGCCAGCAGCCCGACACCGGCCGGAATCTACGAGCAGTACTTC. V and J are TRBV7-3 and TRBJ2-7, with D hard to call. In germline, CDR1 is SGHTA, CDR2 FQGTGA. Trimming cost V 5 bases and J 3 bases, with 17 bases left between them. CDR3 size: 15 residues.

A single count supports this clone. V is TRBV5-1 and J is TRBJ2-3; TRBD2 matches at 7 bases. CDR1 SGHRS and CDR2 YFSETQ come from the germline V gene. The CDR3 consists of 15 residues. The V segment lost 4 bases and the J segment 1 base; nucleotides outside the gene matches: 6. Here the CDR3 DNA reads TGCGCCAGCAGCCGACGCAGCGGGGGCACAGATACGCAGTATTTT. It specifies CASSRRSGGTDTQYF.

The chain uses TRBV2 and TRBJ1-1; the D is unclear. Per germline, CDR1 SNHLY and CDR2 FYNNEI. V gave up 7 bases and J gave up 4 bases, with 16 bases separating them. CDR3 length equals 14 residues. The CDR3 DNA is TGTGCCAGCACCGTGACGGACTTTGGCACTGAAGCTTTCTTT. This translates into CASTVTDFGTEAFF.

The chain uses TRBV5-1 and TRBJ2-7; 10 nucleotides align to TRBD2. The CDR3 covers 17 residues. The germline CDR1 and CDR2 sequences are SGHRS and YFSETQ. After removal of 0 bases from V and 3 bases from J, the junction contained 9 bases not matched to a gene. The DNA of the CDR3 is TGCGCCAGCAGCTTGGCGTGGGGAGCGGGGGGGCTCTACGAGCAGTACTTC. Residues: CASSLAWGAGGLYEQYF.

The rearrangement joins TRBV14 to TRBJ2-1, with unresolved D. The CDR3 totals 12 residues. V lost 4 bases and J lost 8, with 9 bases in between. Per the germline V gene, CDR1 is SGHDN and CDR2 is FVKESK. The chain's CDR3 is CASSPWKDEQFF. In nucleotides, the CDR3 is TGTGCCAGCAGCCCATGGAAGGATGAGCAGTTCTTC. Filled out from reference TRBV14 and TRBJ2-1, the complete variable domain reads EAGVTQFPSHSVIEKGQTVTLRCDPISGHDNLYWYRRVMGKEIKFLLHFVKESKQDESGMPNNRFLAERTGGTYSTLKVQPAELEDSGVYFCASSPWKDEQFFGPGTRLTVL.

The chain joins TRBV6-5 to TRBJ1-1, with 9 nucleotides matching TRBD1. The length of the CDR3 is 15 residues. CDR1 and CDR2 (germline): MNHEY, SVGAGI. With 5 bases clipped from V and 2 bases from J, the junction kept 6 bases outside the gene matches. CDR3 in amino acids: CASSPLDRGNTEAFF. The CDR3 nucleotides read TGTGCCAGCAGTCCCCTGGACAGGGGAAACACTGAAGCTTTCTTT.

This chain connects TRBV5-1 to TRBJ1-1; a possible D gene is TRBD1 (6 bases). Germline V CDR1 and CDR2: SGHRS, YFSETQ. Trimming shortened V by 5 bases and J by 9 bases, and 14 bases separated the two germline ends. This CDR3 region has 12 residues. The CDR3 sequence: CASRVDRSQAFF. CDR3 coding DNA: TGCGCCAGCAGAGTAGACAGGAGCCAAGCTTTCTTT. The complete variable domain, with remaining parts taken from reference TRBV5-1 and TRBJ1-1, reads KAGVTQTPRYLIKTRGQQVTLSCSPISGHRSVSWYQQTPGQGLQFLFEYFSETQRNKGNFPGRFSGRQFSNSRSEMNVSTLELGDSALYLCASRVDRSQAFFGQGTRLTVV.

The CDR3 DNA reads TGTGCCAGTAGTATAGAGGGTGTTCAGCCCCAGCATTTT. Its protein is CASSIEGVQPQHF. The genes are TRBV19 and TRBJ1-5; D gene ambiguous. The CDR3 contains 13 residues. CDR1 and CDR2 (germline): LNHDA, SQIVND (reference sequence). The V end lost 0 bases, the J end lost 6 bases, and 6 bases lay between the germline ends.

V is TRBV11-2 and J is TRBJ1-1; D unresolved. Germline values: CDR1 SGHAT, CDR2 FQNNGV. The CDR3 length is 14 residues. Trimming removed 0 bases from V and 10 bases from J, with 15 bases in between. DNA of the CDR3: TGTGCCAGCAGCTTAGATGGGCGGGGATGGGGAGCTTTCTTT. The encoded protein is CASSLDGRGWGAFF.

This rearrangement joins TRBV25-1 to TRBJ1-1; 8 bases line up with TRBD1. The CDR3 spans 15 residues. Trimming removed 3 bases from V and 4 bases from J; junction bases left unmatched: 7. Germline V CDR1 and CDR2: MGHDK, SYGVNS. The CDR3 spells CASSDLTGVRTEAFF. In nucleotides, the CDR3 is TGTGCCAGCAGTGACCTGACAGGGGTGCGCACTGAAGCTTTCTTT.

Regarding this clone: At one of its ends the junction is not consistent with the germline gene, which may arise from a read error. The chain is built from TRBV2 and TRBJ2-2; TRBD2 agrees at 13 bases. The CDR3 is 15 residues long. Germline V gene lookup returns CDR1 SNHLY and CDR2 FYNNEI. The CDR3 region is CASIPTSGGAGQLFF. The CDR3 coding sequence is TGTGCCAGCATTCCAACTAGCGGGGGGGCCGGGCAGCTGTTTTTT.

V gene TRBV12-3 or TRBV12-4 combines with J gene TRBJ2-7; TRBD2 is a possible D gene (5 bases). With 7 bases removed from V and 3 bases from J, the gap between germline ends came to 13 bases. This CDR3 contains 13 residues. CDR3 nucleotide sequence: TGTGCCAGCACCCCCAACGGGGTCTACGAGCAGTACTTC. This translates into CASTPNGVYEQYF.

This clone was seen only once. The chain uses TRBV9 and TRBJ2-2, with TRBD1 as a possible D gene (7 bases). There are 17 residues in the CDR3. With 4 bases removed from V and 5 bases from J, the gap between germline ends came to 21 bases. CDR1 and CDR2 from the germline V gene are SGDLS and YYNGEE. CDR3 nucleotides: TGTGCCAGCAGCCCAGGCGGGACAGCCCTTCTAACCGGGGAGCTGTTTTTT. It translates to CASSPGGTALLTGELFF.

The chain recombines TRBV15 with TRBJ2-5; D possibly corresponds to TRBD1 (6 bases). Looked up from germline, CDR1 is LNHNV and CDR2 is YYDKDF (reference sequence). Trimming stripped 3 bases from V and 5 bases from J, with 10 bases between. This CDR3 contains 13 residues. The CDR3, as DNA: TGTGCCACCAGCAGGGACAGCAGCGAGACCCAGTACTTC. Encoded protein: CATSRDSSETQYF. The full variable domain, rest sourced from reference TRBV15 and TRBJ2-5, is DAMVIQNPRYQVTQFGKPVTLSCSQTLNHNVMYWYQQKSSQAPKLLFHYYDKDFNNEADTPDNFQSRRPNTSFCFLDIRSPGLGDTAMYLCATSRDSSETQYFGPGTRLLVL.